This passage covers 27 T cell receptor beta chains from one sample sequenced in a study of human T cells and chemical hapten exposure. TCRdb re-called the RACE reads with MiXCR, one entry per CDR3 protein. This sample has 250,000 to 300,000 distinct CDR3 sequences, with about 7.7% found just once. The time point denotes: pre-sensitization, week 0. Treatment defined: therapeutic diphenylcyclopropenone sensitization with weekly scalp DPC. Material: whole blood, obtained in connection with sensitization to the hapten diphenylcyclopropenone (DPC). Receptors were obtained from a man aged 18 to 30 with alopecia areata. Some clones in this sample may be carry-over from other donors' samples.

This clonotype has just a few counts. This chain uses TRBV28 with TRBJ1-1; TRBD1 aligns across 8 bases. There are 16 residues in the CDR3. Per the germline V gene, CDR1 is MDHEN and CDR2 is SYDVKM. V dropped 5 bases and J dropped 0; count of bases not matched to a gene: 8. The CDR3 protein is CASSRYNRGMNTEAFF. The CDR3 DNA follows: TGTGCCAGCAGTCGCTACAACAGGGGGATGAACACTGAAGCTTTCTTT.

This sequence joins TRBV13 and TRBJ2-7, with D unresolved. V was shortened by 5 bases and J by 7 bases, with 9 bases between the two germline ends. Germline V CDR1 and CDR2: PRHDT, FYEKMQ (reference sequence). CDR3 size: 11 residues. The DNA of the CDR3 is TGTGCCAGCAGCGCCCTGGGAGAGCAGTACTTC. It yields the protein CASSALGEQYF.

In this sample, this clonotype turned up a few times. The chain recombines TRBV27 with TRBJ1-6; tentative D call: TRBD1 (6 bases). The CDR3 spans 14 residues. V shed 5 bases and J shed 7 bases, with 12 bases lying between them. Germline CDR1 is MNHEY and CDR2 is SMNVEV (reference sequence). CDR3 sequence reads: CASSLQGRNSPLHF. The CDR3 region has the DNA TGTGCCAGCAGTCTCCAGGGGAGAAATTCACCCCTCCACTTT.

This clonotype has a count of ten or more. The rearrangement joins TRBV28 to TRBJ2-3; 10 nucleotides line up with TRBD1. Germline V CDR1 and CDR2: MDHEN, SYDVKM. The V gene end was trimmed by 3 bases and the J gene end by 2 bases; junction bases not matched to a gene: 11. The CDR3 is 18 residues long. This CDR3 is CASSFKGTGATYTDTQYF. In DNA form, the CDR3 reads TGTGCCAGCAGTTTCAAAGGGACAGGGGCCACTTACACAGATACGCAGTATTTT.

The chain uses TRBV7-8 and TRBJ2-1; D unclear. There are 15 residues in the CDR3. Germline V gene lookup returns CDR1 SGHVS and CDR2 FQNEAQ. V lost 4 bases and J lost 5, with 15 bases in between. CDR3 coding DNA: TGTGCCAGCAGCTATCGCTCTCGACGGAACAATGAGCAGTTCTTC. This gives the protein CASSYRSRRNNEQFF.

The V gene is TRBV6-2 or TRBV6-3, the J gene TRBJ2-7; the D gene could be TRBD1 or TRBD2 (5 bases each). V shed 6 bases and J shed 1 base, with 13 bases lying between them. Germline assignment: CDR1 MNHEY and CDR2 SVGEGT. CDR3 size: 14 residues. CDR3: CASRIGDGSYEQYF. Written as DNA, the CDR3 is TGTGCCAGCAGGATCGGGGACGGGTCCTACGAGCAGTACTTC.

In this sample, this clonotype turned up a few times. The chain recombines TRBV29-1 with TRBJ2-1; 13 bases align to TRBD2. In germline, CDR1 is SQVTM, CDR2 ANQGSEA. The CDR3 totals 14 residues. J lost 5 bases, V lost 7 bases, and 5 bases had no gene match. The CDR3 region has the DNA TGCAGCGCTCCGACTAGCGGGGGGAACAATGAGCAGTTCTTC. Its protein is CSAPTSGGNNEQFF.

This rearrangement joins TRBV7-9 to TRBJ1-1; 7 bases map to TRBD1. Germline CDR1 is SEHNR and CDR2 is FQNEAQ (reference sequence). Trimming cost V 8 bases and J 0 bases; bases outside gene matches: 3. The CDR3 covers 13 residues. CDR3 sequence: CASLGQMNTEAFF. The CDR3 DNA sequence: TGTGCCAGCCTGGGACAGATGAACACTGAAGCTTTCTTT.

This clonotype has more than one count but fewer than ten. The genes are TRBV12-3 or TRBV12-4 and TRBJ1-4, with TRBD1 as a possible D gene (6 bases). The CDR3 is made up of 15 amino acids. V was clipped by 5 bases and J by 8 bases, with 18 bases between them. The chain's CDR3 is CASSPAGGAREKLFF. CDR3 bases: TGTGCCAGCAGTCCCGCGGGGGGGGCTAGGGAAAAACTGTTTTTT.

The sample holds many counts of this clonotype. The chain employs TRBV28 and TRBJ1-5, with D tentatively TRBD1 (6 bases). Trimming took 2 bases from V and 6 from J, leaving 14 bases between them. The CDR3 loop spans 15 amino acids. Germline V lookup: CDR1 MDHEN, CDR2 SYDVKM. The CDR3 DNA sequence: TGTGCCAGCAGTTTAGGGGGCAGACAGTCTCAGCCCCAGCATTTT. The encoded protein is CASSLGGRQSQPQHF.

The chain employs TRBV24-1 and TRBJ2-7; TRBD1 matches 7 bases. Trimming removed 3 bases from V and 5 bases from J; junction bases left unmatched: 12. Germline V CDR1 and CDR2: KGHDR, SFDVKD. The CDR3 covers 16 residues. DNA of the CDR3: TGTGCCACCAGTGATGGCCCCGGACAGGTTTTCGACGAGCAGTACTTC. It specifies CATSDGPGQVFDEQYF.

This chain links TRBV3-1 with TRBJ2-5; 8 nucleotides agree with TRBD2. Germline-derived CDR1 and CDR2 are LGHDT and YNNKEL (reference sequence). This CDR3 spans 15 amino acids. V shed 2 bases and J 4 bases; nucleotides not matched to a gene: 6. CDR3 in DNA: TGTGCCAGCAGCCAACCGGGACTAGTGAGAGAGACCCAGTACTTC. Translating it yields CASSQPGLVRETQYF.

The CDR3 region has the DNA TGTGCCAGCAGCTTACCCCCTAGCGGGGGGTTCGGGAATGAGCAGTTCTTC. Amino acid sequence: CASSLPPSGGFGNEQFF. The rearrangement joins TRBV7-3 to TRBJ2-1, with 11 positions matching TRBD2. V trimming: 2 bases; J trimming: 7 bases; junction bases outside the gene matches: 10. Germline V gene data show CDR1 as SGHTA and CDR2 as FQGTGA. This CDR3 spans 17 amino acids.

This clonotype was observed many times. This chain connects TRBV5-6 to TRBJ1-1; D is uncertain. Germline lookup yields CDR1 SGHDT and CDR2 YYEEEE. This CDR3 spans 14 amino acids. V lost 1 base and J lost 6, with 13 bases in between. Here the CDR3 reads CASSLRVVRAEAFF. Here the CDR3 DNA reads TGTGCCAGCAGCTTGCGGGTGGTCCGGGCTGAAGCTTTCTTT.

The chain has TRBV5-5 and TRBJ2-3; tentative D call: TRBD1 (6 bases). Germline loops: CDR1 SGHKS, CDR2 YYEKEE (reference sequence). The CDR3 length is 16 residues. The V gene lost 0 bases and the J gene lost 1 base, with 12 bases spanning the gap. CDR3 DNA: TGTGCCAGCAGCTTGGGTGCAGGGGCTGGCACAGATACGCAGTATTTT. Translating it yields CASSLGAGAGTDTQYF.

In DNA form, the CDR3 reads TGTGCCAGCAGCTCCCCTCCAATGGGGACGAACACTGAAGCTTTCTTT. Its translation: CASSSPPMGTNTEAFF. The chain recombines TRBV11-2 with TRBJ1-1, with D perhaps matching TRBD1 (5 bases). This CDR3 comprises 16 residues. V dropped 4 bases and J dropped 1 base, with 16 bases sitting between them. CDR1 and CDR2 (germline): SGHAT, FQNNGV. The full variable domain, in which reference TRBV11-2 and TRBJ1-1 provide the parts outside the CDR3, is EAGVAQSPRYKIIEKRQSVAFWCNPISGHATLYWYQQILGQGPKLLIQFQNNGVVDDSQLPKDRFSAERLKGVDSTLKIQPAKLEDSAVYLCASSSPPMGTNTEAFFGQGTRLTVV.

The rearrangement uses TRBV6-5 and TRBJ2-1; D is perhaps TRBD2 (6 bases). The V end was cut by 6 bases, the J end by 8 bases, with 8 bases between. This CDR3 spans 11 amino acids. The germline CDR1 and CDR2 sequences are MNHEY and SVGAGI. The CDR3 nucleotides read TGTGCCAGCAGCTGGGGGGATGAGCAGTTCTTC. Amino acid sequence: CASSWGDEQFF.

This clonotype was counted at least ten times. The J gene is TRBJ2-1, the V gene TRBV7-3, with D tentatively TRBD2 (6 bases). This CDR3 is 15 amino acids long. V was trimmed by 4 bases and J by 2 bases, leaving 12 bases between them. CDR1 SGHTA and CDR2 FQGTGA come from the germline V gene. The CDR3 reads CASSSRDSAYNEQFF. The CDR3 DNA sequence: TGTGCCAGCAGCTCCCGGGACTCAGCCTACAATGAGCAGTTCTTC.

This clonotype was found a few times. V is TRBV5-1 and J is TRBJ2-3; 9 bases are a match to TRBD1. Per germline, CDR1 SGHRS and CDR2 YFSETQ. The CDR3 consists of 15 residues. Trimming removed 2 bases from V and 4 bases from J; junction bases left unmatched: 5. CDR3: CASSLQGARADTQYF. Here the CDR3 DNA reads TGCGCCAGCAGCTTACAGGGGGCGCGGGCAGATACGCAGTATTTT.

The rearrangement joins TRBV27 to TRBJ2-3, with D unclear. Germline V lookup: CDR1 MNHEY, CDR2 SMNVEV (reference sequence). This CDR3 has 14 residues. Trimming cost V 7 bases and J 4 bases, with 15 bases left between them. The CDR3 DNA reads TGTGCCAGCACTACCGGATTGGGCCCAGATACGCAGTATTTT. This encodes CASTTGLGPDTQYF.

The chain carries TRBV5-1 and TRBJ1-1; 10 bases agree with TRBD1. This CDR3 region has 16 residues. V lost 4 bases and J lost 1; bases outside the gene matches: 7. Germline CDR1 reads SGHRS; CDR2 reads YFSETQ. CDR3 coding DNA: TGCGCCAGCAGCCCGGACAGGGGGAGGAGGAACACTGAAGCTTTCTTT. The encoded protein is CASSPDRGRRNTEAFF.

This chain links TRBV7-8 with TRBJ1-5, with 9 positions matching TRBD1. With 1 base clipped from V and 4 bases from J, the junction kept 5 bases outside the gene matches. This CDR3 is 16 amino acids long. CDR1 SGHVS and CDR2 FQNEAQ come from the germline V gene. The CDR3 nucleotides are TGTGCCAGCAGCTTAGGGATCGGGACAGGGAATCAGCCCCAGCATTTT. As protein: CASSLGIGTGNQPQHF.

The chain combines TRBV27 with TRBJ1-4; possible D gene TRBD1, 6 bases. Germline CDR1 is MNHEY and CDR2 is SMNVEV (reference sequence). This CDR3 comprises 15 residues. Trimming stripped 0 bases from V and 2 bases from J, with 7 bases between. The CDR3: CASSLSGGTNEKLFF. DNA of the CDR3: TGTGCCAGCAGTTTATCGGGGGGCACTAATGAAAAACTGTTTTTT.

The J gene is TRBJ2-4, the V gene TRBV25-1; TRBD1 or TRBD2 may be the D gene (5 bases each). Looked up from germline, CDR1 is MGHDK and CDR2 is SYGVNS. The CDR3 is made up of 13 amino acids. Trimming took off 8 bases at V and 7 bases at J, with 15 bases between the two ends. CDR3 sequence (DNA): TGTGCCAGCGGAGTCTCCGGGACGAACATTCAGTACTTC. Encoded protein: CASGVSGTNIQYF.

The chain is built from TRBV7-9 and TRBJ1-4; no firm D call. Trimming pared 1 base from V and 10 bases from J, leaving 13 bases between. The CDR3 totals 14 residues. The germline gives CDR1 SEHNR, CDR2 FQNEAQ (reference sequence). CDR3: CASSLVGSSGKLFF. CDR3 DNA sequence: TGTGCCAGCAGCTTAGTCGGGTCATCCGGAAAACTGTTTTTT. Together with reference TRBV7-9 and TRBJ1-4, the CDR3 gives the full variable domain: DTGVSQNPRHKITKRGQNVTFRCDPISEHNRLYWYRQTLGQGPEFLTYFQNEAQLEKSRLLSDRFSAERPKGSFSTLEIQRTEQGDSAMYLCASSLVGSSGKLFFGSGTQLSVL.

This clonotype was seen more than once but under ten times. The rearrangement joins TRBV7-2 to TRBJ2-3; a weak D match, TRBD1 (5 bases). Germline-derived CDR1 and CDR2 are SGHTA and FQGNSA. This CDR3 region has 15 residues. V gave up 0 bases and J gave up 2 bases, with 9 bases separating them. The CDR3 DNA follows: TGTGCCAGCAGCTTAGCCCAGGGATTCACAGATACGCAGTATTTT. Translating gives CASSLAQGFTDTQYF. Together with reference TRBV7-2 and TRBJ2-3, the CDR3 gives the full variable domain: GAGVSQSPSNKVTEKGKDVELRCDPISGHTALYWYRQSLGQGLEFLIYFQGNSAPDKSGLPSDRFSAERTGGSVSTLTIQRTQQEDSAVYLCASSLAQGFTDTQYFGPGTRLTVL.

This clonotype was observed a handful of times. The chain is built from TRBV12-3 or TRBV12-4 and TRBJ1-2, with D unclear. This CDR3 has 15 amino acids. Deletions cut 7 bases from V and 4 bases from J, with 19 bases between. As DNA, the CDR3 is TGTGCCAGCACCGCTATATCACCCACAAGCTATGGCTACACCTTC. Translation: CASTAISPTSYGYTF.